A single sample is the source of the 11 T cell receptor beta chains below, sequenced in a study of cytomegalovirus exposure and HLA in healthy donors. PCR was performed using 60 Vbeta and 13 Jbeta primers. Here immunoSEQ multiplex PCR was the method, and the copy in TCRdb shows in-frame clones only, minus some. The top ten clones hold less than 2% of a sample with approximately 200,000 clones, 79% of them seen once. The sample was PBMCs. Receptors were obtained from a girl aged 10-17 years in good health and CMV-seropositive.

The CDR3 here is CASSPSGGWTGELFF. In nucleotides, the CDR3 is TGTGCCAGCAGCCCTAGCGGGGGGTGGACCGGGGAGCTGTTTTTT. The chain is built from TRBV27 and TRBJ2-2, with 11 bases aligning to TRBD2. V shed 6 bases and J 5 bases; nucleotides not matched to a gene: 5. The CDR3 has 15 amino acids. Germline V gives CDR1 MNHEY, CDR2 SMNVEV (reference sequence).

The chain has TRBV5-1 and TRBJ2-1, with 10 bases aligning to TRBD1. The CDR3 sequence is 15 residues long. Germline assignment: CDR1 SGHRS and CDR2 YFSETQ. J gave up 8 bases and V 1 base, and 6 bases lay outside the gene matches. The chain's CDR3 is CASSLYGTGVYEQFF. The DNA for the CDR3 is TGCGCCAGCAGCTTGTACGGGACAGGGGTGTATGAGCAGTTCTTC.

Written as DNA, the CDR3 is TGTGCCAGCAGGCCCAGCCCCGGGGGGCAGTACTTC. Translating it yields CASRPSPGGQYF. V gene TRBV6-1 combines with J gene TRBJ2-7; weak D call: TRBD2 (6 bases). The CDR3 spans 12 residues. In germline, CDR1 is MNHNS, CDR2 SASEGT. Trimming stripped 6 bases from V and 9 bases from J, with 15 bases between.

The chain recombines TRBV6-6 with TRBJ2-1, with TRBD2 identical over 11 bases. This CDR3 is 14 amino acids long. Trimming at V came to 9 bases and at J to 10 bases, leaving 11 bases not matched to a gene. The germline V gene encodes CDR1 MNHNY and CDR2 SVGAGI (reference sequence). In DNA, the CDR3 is TGTGCCAGTCGCGGTAGCGGGGGGGTGGGGGAGCAGTTCTTC. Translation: CASRGSGGVGEQFF.

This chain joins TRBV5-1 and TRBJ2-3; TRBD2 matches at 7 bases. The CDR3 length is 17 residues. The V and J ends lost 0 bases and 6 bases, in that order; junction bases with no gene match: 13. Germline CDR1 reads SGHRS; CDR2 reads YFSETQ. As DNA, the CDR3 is TGCGCCAGCAGCTTGGCCAGCGGCGGGGGTGCGCAGGATACGCAGTATTTT. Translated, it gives CASSLASGGGAQDTQYF.

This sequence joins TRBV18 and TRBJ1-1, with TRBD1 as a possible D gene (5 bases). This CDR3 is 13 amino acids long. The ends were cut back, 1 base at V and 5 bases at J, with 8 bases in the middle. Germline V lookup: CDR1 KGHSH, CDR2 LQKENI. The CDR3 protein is CASSPRGGTEAFF. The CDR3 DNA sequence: TGTGCCAGCTCACCACGCGGGGGAACTGAAGCTTTCTTT.

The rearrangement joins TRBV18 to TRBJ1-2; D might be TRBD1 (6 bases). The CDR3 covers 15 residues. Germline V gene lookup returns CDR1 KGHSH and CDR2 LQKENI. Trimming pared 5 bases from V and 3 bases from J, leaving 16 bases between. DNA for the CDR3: TGTGCCAGCTCATACTCGAATCGACAGGACTATGGCTACACCTTC. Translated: CASSYSNRQDYGYTF. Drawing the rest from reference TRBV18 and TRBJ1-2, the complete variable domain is NAGVMQNPRHLVRRRGQEARLRCSPMKGHSHVYWYRQLPEEGLKFMVYLQKENIIDESGMPKERFSAEFPKEGPSILRIQQVVRGDSAAYFCASSYSNRQDYGYTFGSGTRLTVV.

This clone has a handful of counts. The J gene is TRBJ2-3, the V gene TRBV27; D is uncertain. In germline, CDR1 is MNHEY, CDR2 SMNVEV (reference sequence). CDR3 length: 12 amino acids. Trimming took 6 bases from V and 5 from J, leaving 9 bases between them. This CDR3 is CASRSGGDTQYF. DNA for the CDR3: TGTGCCAGCAGGTCAGGTGGAGATACGCAGTATTTT.

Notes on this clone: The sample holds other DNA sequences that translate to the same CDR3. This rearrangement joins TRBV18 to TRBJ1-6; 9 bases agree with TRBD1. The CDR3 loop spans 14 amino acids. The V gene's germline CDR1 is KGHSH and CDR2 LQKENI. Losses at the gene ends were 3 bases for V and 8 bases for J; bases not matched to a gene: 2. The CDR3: CASSPGTGHSPLHF. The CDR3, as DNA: TGTGCCAGCTCACCCGGGACAGGGCATTCACCCCTCCACTTT.

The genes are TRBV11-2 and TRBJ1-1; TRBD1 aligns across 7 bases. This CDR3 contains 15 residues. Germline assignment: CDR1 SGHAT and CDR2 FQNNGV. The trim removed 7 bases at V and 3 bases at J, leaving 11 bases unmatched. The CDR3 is CASIFEGGGDTEAFF. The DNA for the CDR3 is TGTGCCAGCATATTTGAAGGAGGGGGCGACACTGAAGCTTTCTTT.

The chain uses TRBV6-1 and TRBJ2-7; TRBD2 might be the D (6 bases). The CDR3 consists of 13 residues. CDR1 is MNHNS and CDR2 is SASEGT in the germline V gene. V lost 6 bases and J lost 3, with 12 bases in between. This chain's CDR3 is CASRHHGGYEQYF. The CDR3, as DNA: TGTGCCAGCAGGCACCACGGGGGCTACGAGCAGTACTTC.